Each of the 28 T cell receptor beta chains below was sequenced from the same sample in a study of blood T cell repertoires in COVID-19. This table comes from immunoSEQ multiplex PCR, and its TCRdb copy is limited to in-frame clones, with some not included. The sample yields some 190,000 clones, under 90% seen once. What was sequenced was peripheral blood. The source of these receptors is a person aged 65 to 85 with COVID-19, enrolled during active disease.

This clone was counted a single time. This chain joins TRBV1 and TRBJ1-2. TRBV1 is flagged as a pseudogene. The length of the CDR3 is 15 residues. CDR3 coding DNA: TGCACCAGCAGCCAAGAGTCGTCCGGGGTGAGAGGCTACACCTTC. The encoded protein is CTSSQESSGVRGYTF.

V gene TRBV2 combines with J gene TRBJ2-3, with 7 nucleotides matching TRBD2. J gave up 2 bases and V 1 base, and 3 bases lay outside the gene matches. This CDR3 is built from 15 residues. The germline V gene encodes CDR1 SNHLY and CDR2 FYNNEI. The chain's CDR3 is CASSEVGTTTDTQYF. For the CDR3, the DNA is TGTGCCAGCAGTGAAGTCGGGACTACCACAGATACGCAGTATTTT.

This chain connects TRBV2 to TRBJ1-5, with TRBD1 matching 8 bases. V shed 7 bases and J 6 bases; nucleotides not matched to a gene: 8. This CDR3 contains 14 residues. Germline V gene lookup returns CDR1 SNHLY and CDR2 FYNNEI. CDR3 bases: TGTGCCAGCAACATCTTGGACAGGGTTCAGCCCCAGCATTTT. Amino acids: CASNILDRVQPQHF.

J is TRBJ2-1 and V is TRBV5-4; 12 positions match TRBD2. The CDR3 sequence is 14 residues long. Germline trimming cut 2 bases from V and 10 bases from J; bases unmatched to any gene: 4. Germline V CDR1 and CDR2: SGHNT, YYREEE (reference sequence). The CDR3 sequence is CASSLRTSGGEQFF. CDR3 sequence (DNA): TGTGCCAGCAGCTTAAGAACTAGCGGGGGGGAGCAGTTCTTC.

This sequence joins TRBV7-8 and TRBJ2-6; D is unresolved. Germline-derived CDR1 and CDR2 are SGHVS and FQNEAQ. CDR3 length: 14 residues. V was shortened by 2 bases and J by 1 base, with 3 bases between the two germline ends. CDR3 DNA: TGTGCCAGCAGCTTACCTTCTGGGGCCAACGTCCTGACTTTC. It yields the protein CASSLPSGANVLTF.

This rearrangement joins TRBV12-3 or TRBV12-4 to TRBJ2-5; D possibly corresponds to TRBD1 (7 bases). V was shortened by 6 bases and J by 5 bases, with 13 bases between the two germline ends. The CDR3 extends over 13 amino acids. The CDR3 reads CASRQGGVETQYF. DNA of the CDR3: TGTGCCAGCAGGCAGGGGGGCGTGGAGACCCAGTACTTC.

The CDR3 region is CAWIRGGATDTQYF. In DNA, the CDR3 is TGTGCCTGGATACGAGGGGGTGCTACAGATACGCAGTATTTT. This chain uses TRBV30 with TRBJ2-3; TRBD1 might be the D (6 bases). In germline, CDR1 is GTSNPN, CDR2 SVGIG (reference sequence). The V end was cut by 4 bases, the J end by 3 bases, with 14 bases between. The CDR3 has 14 amino acids.

Only a few counts were recorded for this clone. The V gene is TRBV10-3, the J gene TRBJ1-2, with 9 bases identical to TRBD1. The CDR3 extends over 14 amino acids. The V and J ends lost 9 bases and 4 bases, in that order; junction bases with no gene match: 9. Germline assignment: CDR1 ENHRY and CDR2 SYGVKD. The CDR3 DNA reads as TGTGCCATAGACAGGGGGAGCCTGGGCTATGGCTACACCTTC. This encodes CAIDRGSLGYGYTF.

This chain connects TRBV3-1 (or the pseudogene TRBV3-2) to TRBJ2-2; 9 bases map to TRBD2. CDR1 is LGHDT, CDR2 YNNKEL, per germline (reference sequence). The CDR3 extends over 16 amino acids. Losses at the gene ends were 3 bases for V and 7 bases for J; bases not matched to a gene: 9. The CDR3 coding sequence is TGTGCCAGCAGCCATGGTCTAGCGGGGCGAGGCGGGGAGCTGTTTTTT. Translating it yields CASSHGLAGRGGELFF.

The chain's CDR3 is CASSYSPFSQPQHF. The CDR3, as DNA: TGTGCCAGCAGTTACTCCCCTTTTAGTCAGCCCCAGCATTTT. The V gene is TRBV6-5, the J gene TRBJ1-5; the D is unclear. V lost 0 bases and J lost 6, with 9 bases in between. Germline values: CDR1 MNHEY, CDR2 SVGAGI. The CDR3 contains 14 residues.

The chain couples TRBV5-6 to TRBJ2-6; D unresolved. Germline V gene lookup returns CDR1 SGHDT and CDR2 YYEEEE. This CDR3 contains 17 residues. Trimming cost V 2 bases and J 0 bases, with 12 bases left between them. CDR3 in amino acids: CASSFSPTVSGANVLTF. The CDR3, as DNA: TGTGCCAGCAGCTTTTCCCCTACAGTCTCTGGGGCCAACGTCCTGACTTTC.

The V call is TRBV4-3, the J call TRBJ1-4; the D gene is possibly TRBD1 (6 bases). CDR3 size: 18 residues. V was cut by 0 bases and J by 7 bases, with 21 bases left in between. Per the germline V gene, CDR1 is LGHNA and CDR2 is YSLEER. As DNA, the CDR3 is TGCGCCAGCAGCCAAGATCTATCTACAGGGCCTGGGGGTGAAAAACTGTTTTTT. Amino acid sequence: CASSQDLSTGPGGEKLFF.

The V gene is TRBV19, the J gene TRBJ1-6, with D unresolved. The CDR3 spans 16 residues. Germline lookup yields CDR1 LNHDA and CDR2 SQIVND (reference sequence). Trimming stripped 6 bases from V and 2 bases from J, with 14 bases between. CDR3 sequence: CASSSERRTYNSPLHF. As DNA, the CDR3 is TGTGCCAGTAGCTCGGAAAGGAGAACCTATAATTCACCCCTCCACTTT.

V and J are TRBV5-8 and TRBJ1-3; no firm D call. The germline gives CDR1 SGHTS, CDR2 YDEGEE. CDR3 length: 13 residues. V lost 4 bases to trimming and J lost 0 bases, with 5 bases between them. The CDR3 is CASSLLSGNTIYF. CDR3 nucleotide sequence: TGTGCCAGCAGCCTACTCTCTGGAAACACCATATATTTT.

The chain links TRBV5-1 to TRBJ2-2, with TRBD2 matching 12 bases. Trimming cost V 1 base and J 4 bases; bases outside gene matches: 14. The CDR3 is 20 residues long. CDR1 and CDR2 (germline): SGHRS, YFSETQ. The CDR3 spells CASSLLRTSGVRRGTGELFF. The CDR3 DNA sequence: TGCGCCAGCAGCTTGCTGCGGACTAGCGGGGTTAGACGTGGCACCGGGGAGCTGTTTTTT. The full variable domain, completed using reference TRBV5-1 and TRBJ2-2, is KAGVTQTPRYLIKTRGQQVTLSCSPISGHRSVSWYQQTPGQGLQFLFEYFSETQRNKGNFPGRFSGRQFSNSRSEMNVSTLELGDSALYLCASSLLRTSGVRRGTGELFFGEGSRLTVL.

The rearrangement uses TRBV4-1 and TRBJ2-1, with 12 bases fitting TRBD1. The CDR3 is 20 residues long. With V trimmed by 1 base and J by 7 bases, 17 bases remained unmatched. Germline CDR1 is MGHRA and CDR2 is YSYEKL. CDR3 coding DNA: TGCGCCAGCAGCCAAGGATTTCTGTGGGTCGGGACAGGGGGCAAGAATGAGCAGTTCTTC. It codes for CASSQGFLWVGTGGKNEQFF.

This clone was detected a few times. The chain combines TRBV15 with TRBJ2-7; 10 bases are shared with TRBD2. J was trimmed by 3 bases and V by 0 bases; bases with no gene match: 8. CDR1 and CDR2 (germline): LNHNV, YYDKDF (reference sequence). The CDR3 length is 17 residues. The CDR3: CATSRDPPGLANYEQYF. Here the CDR3 DNA reads TGTGCCACCAGCAGAGACCCCCCGGGACTAGCGAACTACGAGCAGTACTTC.

This sequence joins TRBV5-1 and TRBJ2-5; maybe TRBD2 (7 bases). Trimming cost V 0 bases and J 4 bases, with 19 bases left between them. The CDR3 has 17 residues. Per the germline V gene, CDR1 is SGHRS and CDR2 is YFSETQ. CDR3 region: CASSLAGGRGVPETQYF. The DNA of the CDR3 is TGCGCCAGCAGCTTGGCCGGGGGGCGCGGGGTCCCAGAGACCCAGTACTTC. Based on the CDR3 plus reference TRBV5-1 and TRBJ2-5, the full variable domain is KAGVTQTPRYLIKTRGQQVTLSCSPISGHRSVSWYQQTPGQGLQFLFEYFSETQRNKGNFPGRFSGRQFSNSRSEMNVSTLELGDSALYLCASSLAGGRGVPETQYFGPGTRLLVL.

The V gene is TRBV19, the J gene TRBJ1-1; possibly TRBD1 for D (5 bases). V lost 10 bases, J lost 12 bases, and 21 bases lay in between. CDR1 is LNHDA and CDR2 is SQIVND in the germline V gene (reference sequence). The CDR3 covers 12 residues. DNA of the CDR3: TGTGCCACCAATGGGGCAGCGTGGGGTACTTTCTTT. It translates to CATNGAAWGTFF.

The chain couples TRBV7-9 to TRBJ1-4, with D possibly being TRBD1 (5 bases). This CDR3 region has 15 residues. Germline lookup yields CDR1 SEHNR and CDR2 FQNEAQ (reference sequence). V lost 5 bases and J 8 bases, leaving 18 bases between the germline ends. The CDR3 sequence is CASSPPGGLEEKLFF. The CDR3 bases are TGTGCCAGCAGCCCCCCGGGGGGTCTAGAGGAAAAACTGTTTTTT.

The chain employs TRBV6-2 or TRBV6-3 and TRBJ1-2; D possibly corresponds to TRBD1 (6 bases). The CDR3 sequence is 15 residues long. Germline values: CDR1 MNHEY, CDR2 SVGEGT. The V end lost 5 bases, the J end lost 6 bases, and 19 bases lay between the germline ends. CDR3 nucleotide sequence: TGTGCCAGCAGTCTCGCAAACAGGGTGGAAAATGGCTACACCTTC. Its translation is CASSLANRVENGYTF.

The chain uses TRBV27 and TRBJ2-7, with 10 positions matching TRBD2. This CDR3 has 14 amino acids. Germline loops: CDR1 MNHEY, CDR2 SMNVEV (reference sequence). Losses at the gene ends were 6 bases for V and 0 bases for J; bases not matched to a gene: 2. Here the CDR3 DNA reads TGTGCCAGCAGACTAGCGGGGTCCTCCTACGAGCAGTACTTC. As protein: CASRLAGSSYEQYF.

This clone has just one count. The chain employs TRBV2 and TRBJ1-5, with D perhaps matching TRBD1 (6 bases). The CDR3 runs to 16 residues. Deletions cut 4 bases from V and 6 bases from J, with 19 bases between. The germline CDR1 and CDR2 sequences are SNHLY and FYNNEI. The CDR3 sequence: CASSGGQLISAQPQHF. Written as DNA, the CDR3 is TGTGCCAGCAGTGGGGGGCAGCTGATTTCAGCTCAGCCCCAGCATTTT.

The rearrangement joins TRBV5-6 to TRBJ2-1; TRBD2 agrees at 13 bases. The CDR3 covers 15 residues. J gave up 8 bases and V 4 bases, and 6 bases lay outside the gene matches. Germline assignment: CDR1 SGHDT and CDR2 YYEEEE. The CDR3 DNA is TGTGCCAGCAGCCTACTAGCGGGAGGGTTACATGAGCAGTTCTTC. Its translation is CASSLLAGGLHEQFF.

J is TRBJ2-5 and V is TRBV11-1; D unclear. The CDR3 extends over 12 amino acids. The germline V gene encodes CDR1 SGHAT and CDR2 FQDESV (reference sequence). The V gene lost 2 bases and the J gene lost 3 bases, with 4 bases spanning the gap. The CDR3 coding sequence is TGTGCCAGCAGCTTAATAGAAGAGACCCAGTACTTC. Amino acids: CASSLIEETQYF.

The gene calls are TRBV28 and TRBJ1-1; the D gene is possibly TRBD1 (5 bases). Germline CDR1 MDHEN, CDR2 SYDVKM. The CDR3 loop spans 15 amino acids. V was trimmed by 1 base and J by 6 bases, leaving 15 bases between them. CDR3 residues: CASSLSPGQAPEAFF. CDR3 in DNA: TGTGCCAGCAGTTTATCGCCAGGGCAGGCCCCTGAAGCTTTCTTT.

CDR3 DNA sequence: TGCGCCAGCAGCTTGGGACGGACAGGGTCGACAGATACGCAGTATTTT. It translates to CASSLGRTGSTDTQYF. The chain recombines TRBV5-1 with TRBJ2-3; 8 bases agree with TRBD1. The junction had 6 bases not matched to a gene; V was cut back by 0 bases and J by 3 bases. Germline CDR1 reads SGHRS; CDR2 reads YFSETQ. This CDR3 has 16 residues. Full variable domain (outside the CDR3, taken from reference TRBV5-1 and TRBJ2-3): KAGVTQTPRYLIKTRGQQVTLSCSPISGHRSVSWYQQTPGQGLQFLFEYFSETQRNKGNFPGRFSGRQFSNSRSEMNVSTLELGDSALYLCASSLGRTGSTDTQYFGPGTRLTVL.

The CDR3 loop is CASSPTGRSQHF. As DNA, the CDR3 is TGTGCCAGCAGTCCGACAGGGAGGTCCCAGCATTTT. The chain employs TRBV27 and TRBJ1-5; 7 nucleotides align to TRBD1. Trimming cost V 5 bases and J 11 bases; bases outside gene matches: 6. The CDR3 runs 12 residues. The V gene's germline CDR1 is MNHEY and CDR2 SMNVEV (reference sequence).